This note documents a single TCR beta chain sequence. Its antigen is as yet unknown. These data come from a study of T cell repertoires in cytomegalovirus infection. About the study: Newly reported HLA-C-restricted and thoroughly characterized HLA-B-restricted CMV epitopes were employed. Shared public TCR beta signatures pointed to both CMV infection and a matching HLA type. Overall study results and limits: What dominated the ex vivo response were HLA-C-restricted CMV-specific TCR beta clonotypes. Carriers of CMV and the relevant HLA type were discriminated by public TCR beta frequency.

J lost 2 bases, V lost 5 bases, and 8 bases had no gene match. The CDR3 is 16 amino acids. Germline V gene lookup returns CDR1 MNHNY and CDR2 SVGAGI (reference sequence). TCRdb itself ran the reads through MiXCR, one entry per CDR3 protein. The data contain 700,000 to 950,000 distinct CDR3 sequences, about 30% of them singletons. The source material was cultured CD8+ T cells from PBMCs, sampled from culture after CMV antigen stimulation. The clonotype comes from a human donor in good health (CMV status not recorded). Some clones in this sample may be carry-over from other donors' samples. The V call is TRBV6-6, the J call TRBJ2-3; 9 nucleotides align to TRBD1. Written as DNA, the CDR3 is TGTGCCAGCAGTATAACCGGGACAGGGCACACAGATACGCAGTATTTT. Protein: CASSITGTGHTDTQYF.